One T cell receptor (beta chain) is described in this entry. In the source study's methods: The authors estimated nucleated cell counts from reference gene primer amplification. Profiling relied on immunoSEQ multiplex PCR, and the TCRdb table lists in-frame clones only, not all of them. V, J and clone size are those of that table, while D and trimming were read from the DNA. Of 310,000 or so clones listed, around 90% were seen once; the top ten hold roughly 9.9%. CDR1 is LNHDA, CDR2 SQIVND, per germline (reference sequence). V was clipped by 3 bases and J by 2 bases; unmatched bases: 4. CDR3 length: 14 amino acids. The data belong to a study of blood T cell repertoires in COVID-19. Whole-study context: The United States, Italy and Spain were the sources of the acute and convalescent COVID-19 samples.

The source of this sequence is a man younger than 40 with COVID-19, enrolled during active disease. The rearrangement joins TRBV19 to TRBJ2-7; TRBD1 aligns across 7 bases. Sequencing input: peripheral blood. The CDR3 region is CASSIRQGAYEQYF. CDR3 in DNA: TGTGCCAGTAGTATTCGGCAGGGGGCCTACGAGCAGTACTTC.